The 5 T cell receptor beta chains reported below all come from one sample, sequenced in a study of T cells in Graves' hyperthyroidism and ophthalmopathy. Template material for amplifying TCR beta CDR3 regions consisted of RNA transcripts. During a first-round RT-PCR of the TCR CDR3, the HTBI primer set was used. TCRdb passed the multiplex PCR reads through MiXCR, listing each CDR3 protein once. The sample has some 550,000 distinct CDR3 sequences; around 16% are singletons. The sample consisted of blood. Source of these receptors: a middle-aged woman with Graves' ophthalmopathy.

This clonotype was found once. A much larger clone differs by one base, so this may be a read error. This rearrangement joins TRBV5-1 to TRBJ1-5, with D perhaps matching TRBD1 (6 bases). Germline lookup yields CDR1 SGHRS and CDR2 YFSETQ. Trimming removed 0 bases from V and 14 bases from J, with 12 bases in between. The CDR3 consists of 12 residues. CDR3 amino acids: CASSLDGGRKHF. In DNA, the CDR3 is TGCGCCAGCAGCTTGGACGGGGGGCGCAAGCATTTT.

This clonotype was counted many times. The rearrangement uses TRBV5-1 and TRBJ1-1; 7 bases line up with TRBD1. CDR1 SGHRS and CDR2 YFSETQ come from the germline V gene. J lost 11 bases, V lost 0 bases, and 7 bases had no gene match. The CDR3 totals 13 residues. In nucleotides, the CDR3 is TGCGCCAGCAGCTTGGACTTGACAGGGAGGGCTTTCTTT. Encoded protein: CASSLDLTGRAFF.

This clonotype was found a few times. DNA of the CDR3: TGTGCCAGCAGATTTCCCCCGGGGGTAGTGCAGTTCTTC. Amino acid sequence: CASRFPPGVVQFF. This sequence joins TRBV7-2 and TRBJ2-1; D perhaps matches TRBD2 (6 bases). Trimming removed 6 bases from V and 12 bases from J, with 18 bases in between. The CDR3 runs 13 residues. The germline V gene encodes CDR1 SGHTA and CDR2 FQGNSA.

This clonotype was counted many times. The chain carries TRBV20-1 and TRBJ2-3, with 8 bases lining up with TRBD1. CDR3 length equals 13 residues. Germline V gene lookup returns CDR1 DFQATT and CDR2 SNEGSKA (reference sequence). With V trimmed by 5 bases and J by 2 bases, 3 bases remained unmatched. The CDR3 DNA follows: TGCAGTGCTTGGACAGGGCTCACAGATACGCAGTATTTT. This encodes CSAWTGLTDTQYF.

There are many counts of this clonotype. CDR3 loop: CASRYSAGTAFTDTQYF. The DNA for the CDR3 is TGTGCCAGCAGATACTCCGCCGGGACAGCCTTCACAGATACGCAGTATTTT. The chain is built from TRBV27 and TRBJ2-3; the match to TRBD1 covers 7 bases. The CDR3 is 17 amino acids. In germline, CDR1 is MNHEY, CDR2 SMNVEV (reference sequence). The ends lost 6 bases at V and 2 bases at J; junction bases unmatched: 14.